Sequencing of this TCR beta chain was carried out in a study of cytomegalovirus exposure and HLA in healthy donors. Study outcomes and limitations: V- and J-gene trimming in TCR beta was tied to a missense DCLRE1C variant by an analysis performed later.

Primers included in the PCR were 60 Vbeta and 13 Jbeta primers. Generated by immunoSEQ multiplex PCR, the TCRdb table keeps only in-frame clones and is missing some. Of over 80,000 clones in the sample, just under 80% were seen once. Notes on this clone: What it binds is unknown.

This CDR3 has 12 residues. Trimming took off 4 bases at V and 5 bases at J, with 8 bases between the two ends. CDR1 and CDR2 from the germline V gene are SGHTA and FQGNSA. Source material: PBMCs. V is TRBV7-2 and J is TRBJ1-1; D gene uncertain. The sequence was collected from a woman aged 40 to 49 in good health and CMV-seronegative. As DNA, the CDR3 is TGTGCCAGCAGCTACCTCGGTACTGAAGCTTTCTTT. Its translation is CASSYLGTEAFF.